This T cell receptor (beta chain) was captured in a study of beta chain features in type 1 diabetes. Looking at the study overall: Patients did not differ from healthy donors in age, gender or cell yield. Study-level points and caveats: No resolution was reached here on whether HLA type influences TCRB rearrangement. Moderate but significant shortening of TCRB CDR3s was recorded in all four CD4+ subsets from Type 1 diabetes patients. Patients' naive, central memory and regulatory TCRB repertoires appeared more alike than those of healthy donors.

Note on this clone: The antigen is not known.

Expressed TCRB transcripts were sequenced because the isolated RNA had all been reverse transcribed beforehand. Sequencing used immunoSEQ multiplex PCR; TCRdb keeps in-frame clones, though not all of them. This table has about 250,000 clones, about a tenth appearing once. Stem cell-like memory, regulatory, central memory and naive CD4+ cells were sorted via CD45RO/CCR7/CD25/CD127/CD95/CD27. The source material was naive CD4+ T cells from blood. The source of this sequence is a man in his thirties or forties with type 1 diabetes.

CDR3 residues: CSVPWTSGGHTQYF. The CDR3 coding sequence is TGCAGCGTTCCCTGGACTAGCGGGGGGCATACGCAGTATTTT. The genes are TRBV29-1 and TRBJ2-3, with 14 bases lining up with TRBD2. This CDR3 contains 14 residues. V was clipped by 5 bases and J by 7 bases; unmatched bases: 5. CDR1 is SQVTM and CDR2 is ANQGSEA in the germline V gene.